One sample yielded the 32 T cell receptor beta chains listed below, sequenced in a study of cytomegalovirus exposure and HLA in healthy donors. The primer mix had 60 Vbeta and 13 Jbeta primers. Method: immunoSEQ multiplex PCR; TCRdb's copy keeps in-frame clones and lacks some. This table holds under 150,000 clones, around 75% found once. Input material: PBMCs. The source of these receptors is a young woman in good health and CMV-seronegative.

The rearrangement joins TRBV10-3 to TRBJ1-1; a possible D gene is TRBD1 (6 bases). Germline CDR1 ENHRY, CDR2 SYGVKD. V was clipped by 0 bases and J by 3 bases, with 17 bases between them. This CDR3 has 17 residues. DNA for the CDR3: TGTGCCATCAGTGAGTCGATGGGGACACGGATGGACACTGAAGCTTTCTTT. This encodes CAISESMGTRMDTEAFF.

The CDR3 coding sequence is TGTGCCAGCAGTTACTCCCCCCTGACTGAAGCTTTCTTT. This codes for CASSYSPLTEAFF. V and J are TRBV6-5 and TRBJ1-1; the D is unclear. V lost 0 bases and J 5 bases, leaving 7 bases between the germline ends. CDR3 length: 13 residues. Per the germline V gene, CDR1 is MNHEY and CDR2 is SVGAGI.

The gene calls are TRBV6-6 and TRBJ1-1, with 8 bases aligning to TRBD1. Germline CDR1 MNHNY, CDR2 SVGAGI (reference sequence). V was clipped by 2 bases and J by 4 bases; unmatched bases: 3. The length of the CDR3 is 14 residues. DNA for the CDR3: TGTGCCAGCAGTTACCTACAGGGGGGCACTGAAGCTTTCTTT. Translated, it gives CASSYLQGGTEAFF.

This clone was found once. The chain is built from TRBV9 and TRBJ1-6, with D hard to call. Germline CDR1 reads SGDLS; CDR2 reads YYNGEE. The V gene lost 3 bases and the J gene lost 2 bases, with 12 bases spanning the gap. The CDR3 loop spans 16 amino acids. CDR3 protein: CASSASGTTYNSPLHF. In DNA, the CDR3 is TGTGCCAGCAGCGCCTCAGGTACGACCTATAATTCACCCCTCCACTTT.

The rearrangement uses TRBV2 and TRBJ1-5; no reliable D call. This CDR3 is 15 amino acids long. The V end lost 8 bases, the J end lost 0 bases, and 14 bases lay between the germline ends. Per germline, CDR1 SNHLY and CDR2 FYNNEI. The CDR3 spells CASRDISYSNQPQHF. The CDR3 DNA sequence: TGTGCCAGCCGGGATATATCGTATAGCAATCAGCCCCAGCATTTT.

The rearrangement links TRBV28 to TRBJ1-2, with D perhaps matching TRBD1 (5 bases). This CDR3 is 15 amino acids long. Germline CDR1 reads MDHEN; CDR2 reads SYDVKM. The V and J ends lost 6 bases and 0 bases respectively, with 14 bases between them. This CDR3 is CASSIRQPPNYGYTF. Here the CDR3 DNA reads TGTGCCAGCAGCATTCGACAGCCTCCTAACTATGGCTACACCTTC.

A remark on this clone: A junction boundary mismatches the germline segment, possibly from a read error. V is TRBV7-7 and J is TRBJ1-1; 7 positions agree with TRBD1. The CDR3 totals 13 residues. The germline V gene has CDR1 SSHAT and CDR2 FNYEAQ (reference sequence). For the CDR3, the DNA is TGTGCTAGCAGCTTAACTCAGGGGGCTGAAGCTTTCTTT. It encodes CASSLTQGAEAFF.

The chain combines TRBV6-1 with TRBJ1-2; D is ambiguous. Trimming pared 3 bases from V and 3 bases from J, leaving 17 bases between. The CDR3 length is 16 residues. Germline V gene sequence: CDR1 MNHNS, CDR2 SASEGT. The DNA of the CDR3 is TGTGCCAGCAGTGACGCCGTAAGGAGCTTATACTATGGCTACACCTTC. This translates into CASSDAVRSLYYGYTF.

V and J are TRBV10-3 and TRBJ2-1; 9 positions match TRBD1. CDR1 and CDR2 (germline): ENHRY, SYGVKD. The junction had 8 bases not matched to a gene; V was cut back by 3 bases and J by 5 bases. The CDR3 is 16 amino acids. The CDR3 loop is CAISEVGQGMHNEQFF. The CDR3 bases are TGTGCCATCAGTGAAGTGGGACAGGGTATGCACAATGAGCAGTTCTTC.

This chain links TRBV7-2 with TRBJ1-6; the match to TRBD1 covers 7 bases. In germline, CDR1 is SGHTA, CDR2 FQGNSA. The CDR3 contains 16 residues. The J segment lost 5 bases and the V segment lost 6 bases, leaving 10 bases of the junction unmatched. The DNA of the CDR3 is TGTGCCAGCAGTCGACAGGGATCCCCCAATAATTCACCCCTCCACTTT. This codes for CASSRQGSPNNSPLHF.

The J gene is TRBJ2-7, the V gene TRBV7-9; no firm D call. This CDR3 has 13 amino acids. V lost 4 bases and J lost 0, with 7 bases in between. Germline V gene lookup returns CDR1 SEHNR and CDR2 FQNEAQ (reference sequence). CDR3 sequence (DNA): TGTGCCAGCAGCTACACAAGCTCCTACGAGCAGTACTTC. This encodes CASSYTSSYEQYF.

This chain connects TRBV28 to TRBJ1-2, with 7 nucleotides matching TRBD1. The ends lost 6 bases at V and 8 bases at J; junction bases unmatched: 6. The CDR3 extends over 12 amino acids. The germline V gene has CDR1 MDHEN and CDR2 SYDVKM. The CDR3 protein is CASRGQMGGYTF. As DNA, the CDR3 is TGTGCCAGCAGGGGACAGATGGGGGGCTACACCTTC.

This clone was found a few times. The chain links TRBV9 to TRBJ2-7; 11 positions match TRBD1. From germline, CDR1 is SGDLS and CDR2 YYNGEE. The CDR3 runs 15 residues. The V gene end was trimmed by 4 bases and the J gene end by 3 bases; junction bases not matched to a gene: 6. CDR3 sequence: CASSLGGTGGYEQYF. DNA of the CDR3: TGTGCCAGCAGCTTGGGGGGGACAGGGGGCTACGAGCAGTACTTC.

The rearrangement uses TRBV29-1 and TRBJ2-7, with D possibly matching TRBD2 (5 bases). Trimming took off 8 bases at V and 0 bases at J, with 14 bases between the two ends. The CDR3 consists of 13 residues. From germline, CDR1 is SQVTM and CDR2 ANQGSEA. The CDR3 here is CSYPGYTSYEQYF. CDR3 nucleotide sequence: TGCAGCTATCCGGGGTATACCTCCTACGAGCAGTACTTC.

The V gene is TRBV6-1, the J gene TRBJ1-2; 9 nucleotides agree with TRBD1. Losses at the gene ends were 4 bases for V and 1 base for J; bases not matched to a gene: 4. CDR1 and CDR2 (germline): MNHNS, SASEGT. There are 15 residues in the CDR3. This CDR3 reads CASSGDRDFNYGYTF. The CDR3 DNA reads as TGTGCCAGCAGTGGGGACAGGGATTTTAACTATGGCTACACCTTC.

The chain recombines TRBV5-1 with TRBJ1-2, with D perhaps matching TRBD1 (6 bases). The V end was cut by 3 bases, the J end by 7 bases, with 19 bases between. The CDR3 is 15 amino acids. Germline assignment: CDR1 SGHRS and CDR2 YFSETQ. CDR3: CASSSGTTGYLGYTF. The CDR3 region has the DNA TGCGCCAGCAGCTCTGGCACTACAGGGTATCTTGGCTACACCTTC.

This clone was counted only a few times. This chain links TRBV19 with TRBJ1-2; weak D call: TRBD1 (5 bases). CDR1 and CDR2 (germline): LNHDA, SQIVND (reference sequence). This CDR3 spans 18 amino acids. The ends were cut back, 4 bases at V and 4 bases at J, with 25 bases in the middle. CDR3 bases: TGTGCCAGTAGTACATCCTTTCAGACAGTCCGTGACTCCTATGGCTACACCTTC. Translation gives CASSTSFQTVRDSYGYTF.

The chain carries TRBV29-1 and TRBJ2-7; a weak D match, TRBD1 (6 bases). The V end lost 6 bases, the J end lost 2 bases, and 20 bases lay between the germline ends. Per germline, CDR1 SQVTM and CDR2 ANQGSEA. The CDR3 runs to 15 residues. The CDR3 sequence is CSVSITGTRTYEQYF. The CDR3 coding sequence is TGCAGCGTATCTATTACCGGGACAAGGACCTACGAGCAGTACTTC.

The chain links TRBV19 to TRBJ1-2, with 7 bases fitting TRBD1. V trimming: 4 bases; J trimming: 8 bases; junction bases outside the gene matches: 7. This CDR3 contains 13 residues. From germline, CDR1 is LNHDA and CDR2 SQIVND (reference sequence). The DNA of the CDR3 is TGTGCCAGTAGTACGACAGGGTTGGGAGGCTACACCTTC. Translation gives CASSTTGLGGYTF.

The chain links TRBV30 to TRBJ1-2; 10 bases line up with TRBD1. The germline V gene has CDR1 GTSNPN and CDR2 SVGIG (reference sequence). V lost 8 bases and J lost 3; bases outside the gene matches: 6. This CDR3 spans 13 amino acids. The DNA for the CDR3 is TGTGCCCTCGGACAGGGGGACCACTATGGCTACACCTTC. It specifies CALGQGDHYGYTF.

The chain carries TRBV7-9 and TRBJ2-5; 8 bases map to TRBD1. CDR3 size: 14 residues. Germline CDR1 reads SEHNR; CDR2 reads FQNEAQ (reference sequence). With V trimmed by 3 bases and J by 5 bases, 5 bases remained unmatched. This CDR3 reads CASSFPGGWETQYF. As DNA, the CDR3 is TGTGCCAGCAGCTTCCCAGGGGGCTGGGAGACCCAGTACTTC.

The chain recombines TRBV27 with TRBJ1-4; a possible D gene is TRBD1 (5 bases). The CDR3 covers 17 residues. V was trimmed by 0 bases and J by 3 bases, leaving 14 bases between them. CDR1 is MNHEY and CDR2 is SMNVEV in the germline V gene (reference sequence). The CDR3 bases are TGTGCCAGCAGTTTATCTGTTGGCAGGGTGGCTAATGAAAAACTGTTTTTT. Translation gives CASSLSVGRVANEKLFF.

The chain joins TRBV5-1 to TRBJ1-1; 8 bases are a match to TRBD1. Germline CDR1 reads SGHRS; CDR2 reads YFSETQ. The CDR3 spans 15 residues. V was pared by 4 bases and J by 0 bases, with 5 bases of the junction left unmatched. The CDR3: CASSRDRPMNTEAFF. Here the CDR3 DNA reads TGCGCCAGCAGCAGGGACAGGCCTATGAACACTGAAGCTTTCTTT. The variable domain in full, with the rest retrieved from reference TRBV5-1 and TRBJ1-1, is KAGVTQTPRYLIKTRGQQVTLSCSPISGHRSVSWYQQTPGQGLQFLFEYFSETQRNKGNFPGRFSGRQFSNSRSEMNVSTLELGDSALYLCASSRDRPMNTEAFFGQGTRLTVV.

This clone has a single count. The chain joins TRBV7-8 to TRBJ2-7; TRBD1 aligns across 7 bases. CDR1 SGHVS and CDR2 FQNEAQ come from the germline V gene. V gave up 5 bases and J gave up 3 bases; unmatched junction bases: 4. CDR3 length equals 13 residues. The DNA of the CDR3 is TGTGCCAGCAGCCTTGGGGACAGCTACGAGCAGTACTTC. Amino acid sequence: CASSLGDSYEQYF.

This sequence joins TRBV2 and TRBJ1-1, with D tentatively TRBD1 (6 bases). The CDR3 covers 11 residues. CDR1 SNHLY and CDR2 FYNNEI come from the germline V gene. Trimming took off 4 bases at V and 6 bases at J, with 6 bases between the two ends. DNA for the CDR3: TGTGCCAGCAGTGCAGGGGCTGAAGCTTTCTTT. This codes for CASSAGAEAFF.

CDR3 sequence reads: CASSCPDRGWYEQYF. The CDR3 DNA reads TGTGCCAGCAGTTGTCCGGACAGGGGATGGTACGAGCAGTACTTC. The chain has TRBV5-4 and TRBJ2-7, with 9 bases lining up with TRBD1. Per germline, CDR1 SGHNT and CDR2 YYREEE (reference sequence). V gave up 5 bases and J gave up 4 bases; unmatched junction bases: 10. The CDR3 covers 15 residues.

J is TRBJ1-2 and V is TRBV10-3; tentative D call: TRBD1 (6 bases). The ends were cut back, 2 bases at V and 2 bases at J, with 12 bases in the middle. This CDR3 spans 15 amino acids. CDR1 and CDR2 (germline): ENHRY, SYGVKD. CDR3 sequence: CAISEGGQGNYGYTF. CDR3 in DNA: TGTGCCATCAGTGAGGGGGGCCAAGGGAACTATGGCTACACCTTC.

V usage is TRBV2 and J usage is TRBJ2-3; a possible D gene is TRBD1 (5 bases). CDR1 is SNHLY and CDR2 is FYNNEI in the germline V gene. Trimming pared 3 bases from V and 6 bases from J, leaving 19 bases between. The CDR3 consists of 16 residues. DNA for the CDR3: TGTGCCAGCAGTGACAGGGTGAGCACGTACGGGGATACGCAGTATTTT. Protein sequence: CASSDRVSTYGDTQYF.

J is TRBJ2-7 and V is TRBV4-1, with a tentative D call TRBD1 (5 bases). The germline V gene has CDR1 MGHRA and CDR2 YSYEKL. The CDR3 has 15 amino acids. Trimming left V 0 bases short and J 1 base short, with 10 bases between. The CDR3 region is CASSQEAGISYEQYF. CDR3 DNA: TGCGCCAGCAGCCAAGAGGCAGGGATTTCCTACGAGCAGTACTTC.

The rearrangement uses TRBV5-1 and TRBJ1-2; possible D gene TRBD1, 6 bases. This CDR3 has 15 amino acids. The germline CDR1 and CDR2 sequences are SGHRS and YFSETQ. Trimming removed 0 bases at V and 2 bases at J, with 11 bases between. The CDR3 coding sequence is TGCGCCAGCAGCTTGGAACAGGGCCCCAACTATGGCTACACCTTC. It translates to CASSLEQGPNYGYTF.

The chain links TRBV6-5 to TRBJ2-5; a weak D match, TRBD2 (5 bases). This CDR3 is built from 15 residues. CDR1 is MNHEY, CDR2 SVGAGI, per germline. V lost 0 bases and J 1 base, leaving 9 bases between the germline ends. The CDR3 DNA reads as TGTGCCAGCAGTTACTCAGACTACATCCAAGAGACCCAGTACTTC. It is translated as CASSYSDYIQETQYF.

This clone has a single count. This CDR3 reads CASSLGTSNTEAFF. Written as DNA, the CDR3 is TGCGCCAGCAGCTTGGGCACATCGAACACTGAAGCTTTCTTT. The chain combines TRBV5-1 with TRBJ1-1; no reliable D call. This CDR3 contains 14 residues. Germline CDR1 and CDR2: SGHRS and YFSETQ. Trimming shortened V by 0 bases and J by 1 base, and 7 bases separated the two germline ends.